Included here is one T cell receptor (beta chain) sequence, with context. The table lists this clonotype with many counts. It has no known antigen specificity. One base away there is no much larger clone; base qualities are not given. The data derive from a study of T-cell reconstitution after alpha-beta-depleted transplantation in children (dated by TCRdb to the mid-2010s). For context, the study as a whole: Using TCR repertoire profiling, the study followed T-cell immune reconstitution in a quantitative way in children after TCRalphabeta/CD19-depleted allogeneic hematopoietic cell transplantation. The paper's findings and limits, for the study overall: Apparently early alphabetaT-cell count recovery about two months after transplant reportedly relied on only several hundred rapidly expanded clones derived from non-depleted graft cells. In some patients, high TCRbeta diversity at day 60 was attributed to recipient T cells and intrathymic progenitors that had survived conditioning. Over the following months the frequencies of hyperexpanded clones went down, and after one year T-cell counts and TCRbeta diversity were mostly credited to newly produced T cells.

To prepare the library, PCR was applied. Instrument on record: Illumina HiSeq 2500. TCR library preparation used molecular barcoding, with unique molecular identifiers applied to normalize quantification of the TCRbeta repertoire. Using fastp at Q25 and MiXCR, TCRdb reprocessed the public reads and kept productive beta chains. Identical CDR3 protein sequences are pooled into one entry, listed with their most common genes and DNA. For this sample there are roughly 790,000 distinct CDR3 sequences; 15% to 20% appear just once. The leading ten clones occupy around 5.3% of the sample. The label giving this sample's treatment or condition can be read as: allogeneic hematopoietic cell transplantation with graft depleted of TCRalphabeta T cells and CD19 B cells. Transplant recipients were children who received TCRalphabeta/CD19-depleted allogeneic hematopoietic cell grafts. This clonotype was obtained from a male patient younger than 18 who had a stem cell transplant for acute lymphoblastic leukemia, so the T cells may come from the graft donor. The source material was PBMCs, mostly from graft donor cells, sampled 360 days after TCRalphabeta/CD19-depleted stem cell transplant.

The CDR3 protein sequence reads: CSGWTAINTEAFF. The DNA sequence reads TGCAGCGGTTGGACAGCGATTAACACTGAAGCTTTCTTT. The V gene is TRBV29-1 and the J gene is TRBJ1-1; a tentative D call is TRBD1 (6 bases match). Reading the germline V gene gives CDR1 SQVTM and CDR2 ANQGSEA. The CDR3 covers 13 residues, taking in both the cysteine and the phenylalanine. Only the CDR3 part of the read is kept: 39 bases, read in frame from the first base. V gives up 7 bases and J gives up 2 bases, and the segment between their germline ends measures 14 bases.